This T cell receptor beta chain was sequenced for a study of T cells in Graves' hyperthyroidism and ophthalmopathy. Amplified TCR beta CDR3 regions came from RNA transcripts. The HTBI set primed first-round TCR CDR3 RT-PCR. TCRdb fed the multiplex PCR reads into MiXCR, producing one record per CDR3 protein. The sample contains 530,000 or so distinct CDR3 sequences, around 46% of which appear only once. The length of the CDR3 is 13 residues. V dropped 4 bases and J dropped 4; count of bases not matched to a gene: 1. This clonotype was found many times. The material sequenced was peripheral blood or thyroid tissue (not recorded which). The sequence derives from a woman under 30 with Graves' hyperthyroidism. The chain combines TRBV12-3 or TRBV12-4 with TRBJ2-7, with 10 bases lining up with TRBD2. DNA for the CDR3: TGTGCCAGCAGTTGGACTAGCGGTTACGAGCAGTACTTC. Translated, it gives CASSWTSGYEQYF.